The rows below give T cell receptor beta chains drawn from one sample of a study of blood T cell repertoires in COVID-19. Repertoires were generated with immunoSEQ multiplex PCR, while TCRdb's copy carries only in-frame clones and drops some. The sample holds a few hundred thousand clones, roughly 80% seen once. Sequenced sample: PBMCs or T cells enriched from blood (not recorded which). These receptor sequences come from a man aged 45-65 years who had recovered from COVID-19. CDR3s include the opening cysteine and the closing phenylalanine or tryptophan. A D gene is named only where the DNA matches it firmly. Size values are once, few and many counts, or a class for expanded clones, and some rows have none.

d_gene: .; j_gene: TRBJ1-3; abundance: .; v_gene: TRBV11-3; CDR3nt: TGTGCCAGCAGCCCCTCGGGGTCCTCTGGAAACACCATATATTTT; CDR3aa: CASSPSGSSGNTIYF
d_gene: TRBD2; j_gene: TRBJ2-1; abundance: .; v_gene: TRBV6-2/TRBV6-3; CDR3nt: TGTGCCAGCAGTTTACTAGCGGGACGGCGTGAGCAGTTCTTC; CDR3aa: CASSLLAGRREQFF
d_gene: .; j_gene: TRBJ1-6; abundance: .; v_gene: TRBV5-4; CDR3nt: TGTGCCAGCAGCCCCCAGGGGCGAACTTCACCCCTCCACTTT; CDR3aa: CASSPQGRTSPLHF
d_gene: TRBD1; j_gene: TRBJ1-5; abundance: .; v_gene: TRBV2; CDR3nt: TGTGCCAGCAGCCTCCGGGACAGAAATCAGCCCCAGCATTTT; CDR3aa: CASSLRDRNQPQHF
d_gene: TRBD1; j_gene: TRBJ2-1; abundance: .; v_gene: TRBV7-8; CDR3nt: TGTGCCAGCAGCTTAGACAGGGGGAATGAGCAGTTCTTC; CDR3aa: CASSLDRGNEQFF
d_gene: TRBD1; j_gene: TRBJ1-1; abundance: .; v_gene: TRBV10-2; CDR3nt: TGCGCCAGCTCAGGACAGGGCCCTTCTGAAGCTTTCTTT; CDR3aa: CASSGQGPSEAFF
d_gene: .; j_gene: TRBJ1-3; abundance: .; v_gene: TRBV9; CDR3nt: TGTGCCAGCAGCGTAGTTGACAGGCTTCCTGGAAACACCATATATTTT; CDR3aa: CASSVVDRLPGNTIYF
d_gene: .; j_gene: TRBJ1-2; abundance: .; v_gene: TRBV15; CDR3nt: TGTGCCACCAGCAGAGACAGGGATTATGGCTACACCTTC; CDR3aa: CATSRDRDYGYTF
d_gene: TRBD1; j_gene: TRBJ1-6; abundance: .; v_gene: TRBV3-1/TRBV3-2; CDR3nt: TGTGCCAGCAGCCAACTCTCGCCAGGGGGTTATTCACCCCTCCACTTT; CDR3aa: CASSQLSPGGYSPLHF
d_gene: TRBD2; j_gene: TRBJ2-7; abundance: once; v_gene: TRBV11-3; CDR3nt: TGTGCCAGCAGCTCGGGAGGCCAGCGGGAGAGGTACGAGCAGTACTTC; CDR3aa: CASSSGGQRERYEQYF
d_gene: TRBD1; j_gene: TRBJ1-5; abundance: .; v_gene: TRBV5-6; CDR3nt: TGTGCCAGCAGCTCACGACAGGGGACAAATCAGCCCCAGCATTTT; CDR3aa: CASSSRQGTNQPQHF
d_gene: TRBD2; j_gene: TRBJ2-3; abundance: .; v_gene: TRBV10-2; CDR3nt: TGCGCCAGCAGTGAGTCACTAGCGGGGGGCCGTAATACGCAGTATTTT; CDR3aa: CASSESLAGGRNTQYF
d_gene: TRBD1; j_gene: TRBJ1-6; abundance: .; v_gene: TRBV28; CDR3nt: TGTGCCAGCATGGGGATGGAGGGGGCTAATTCACCCCTCCACTTT; CDR3aa: CASMGMEGANSPLHF
d_gene: .; j_gene: TRBJ1-3; abundance: once; v_gene: TRBV10-3; CDR3nt: TGTGCCATCGGGGAACGTCCAGGGGACTCTGGAAACACCATATATTTT; CDR3aa: CAIGERPGDSGNTIYF
d_gene: TRBD1; j_gene: TRBJ1-6; abundance: .; v_gene: TRBV19; CDR3nt: TGTGCCAGTAGTATTACCCAACAGGGGGCACCCCTCCACTTT; CDR3aa: CASSITQQGAPLHF
d_gene: .; j_gene: TRBJ2-5; abundance: .; v_gene: TRBV18; CDR3nt: TGTGCCAGCTCACGGACCCAGGTCAGGGGACAAGAGACCCAGTACTTC; CDR3aa: CASSRTQVRGQETQYF
d_gene: TRBD2; j_gene: TRBJ2-3; abundance: .; v_gene: TRBV24-1; CDR3nt: TGTGCCACCAGTGACCGTAGCGGGAGTAGGTCAGATACGCAGTATTTT; CDR3aa: CATSDRSGSRSDTQYF
d_gene: .; j_gene: TRBJ1-3; abundance: .; v_gene: TRBV9; CDR3nt: TGTGCCAGCAGCCCAGGACAGTCATCTGGAAACACCATATATTTT; CDR3aa: CASSPGQSSGNTIYF
d_gene: TRBD1; j_gene: TRBJ1-4; abundance: few; v_gene: TRBV3-1/TRBV3-2; CDR3nt: TGTGCCAGCAGCGGATTTCACGCGACAGGGTGGGGGGAAAAACTGTTTTTT; CDR3aa: CASSGFHATGWGEKLFF
d_gene: .; j_gene: TRBJ1-6; abundance: .; v_gene: TRBV7-9; CDR3nt: TGTGCCAGCAGCTTACCCTCCGGGGGTACAAATTCACCCCTCCACTTT; CDR3aa: CASSLPSGGTNSPLHF
d_gene: .; j_gene: TRBJ1-5; abundance: .; v_gene: TRBV15; CDR3nt: TGTGCCACCAGCAGAGGGGGGGGAAGCAATCAGCCCCAGCATTTT; CDR3aa: CATSRGGGSNQPQHF
d_gene: .; j_gene: TRBJ2-4; abundance: .; v_gene: TRBV7-9; CDR3nt: TGTGCCAGCAGCTTAGCGAGGCTACAGGGACCACTAGCCAAAAACATTCAGTACTTC; CDR3aa: CASSLARLQGPLAKNIQYF
d_gene: .; j_gene: TRBJ1-2; abundance: .; v_gene: TRBV27; CDR3nt: TGTGCCAGCAGGGAGCGGGGGGGAGCTAACTATGGCTACACCTTC; CDR3aa: CASRERGGANYGYTF
d_gene: .; j_gene: TRBJ2-7; abundance: .; v_gene: TRBV5-4; CDR3nt: TGTGCCAGCAGCCCTTCTTCGGACGAGCAGTACTTC; CDR3aa: CASSPSSDEQYF